This T cell receptor (beta chain) was sequenced in a study of regulatory T cells in long-lasting Graves disease. Study findings and constraints: Compared with new cases, persistent Graves' patients showed reduced TCR diversity.

V lost 0 bases and J lost 7, with 16 bases in between. CDR3 length: 16 amino acids. Germline CDR1 DFQATT, CDR2 SNEGSKA (reference sequence). Relying on iRepertoire HTBI primers and Arm-PCR of CDR3 regions, the team built TCR beta libraries. Per the study methods: From all samples, identification returned 14 TRBJ and 60 or so TRBV segments. TCRdb ran MiXCR on the multiplex PCR reads and lists one entry per CDR3 protein. The V and J calls shown here were made by TCRdb, not taken from the authors' results. The table shows roughly 450,000 distinct CDR3 sequences, with less than 25% occurring only once. This clonotype was detected many times. Its specificity is unknown. The time point denotes: persistent/refractory GD, antithyroid drugs over 5 years with positive TRAb. PBMC RNA served as the TCR library source.

The chain couples TRBV20-1 to TRBJ1-6, with D possibly matching TRBD1 (5 bases). This sample comprised peripheral blood mononuclear cells (PBMCs), obtained when the disease was refractory, from a patient treated with antithyroid drugs. This sequence was found in a female donor with Graves disease. CDR3: CSARDVGVWENSPLHF. In DNA form, the CDR3 reads TGCAGTGCTAGAGATGTGGGGGTATGGGAAAATTCACCCCTCCACTTT.